This T cell receptor beta chain appears in the sequencing data of a study of liver allograft versus peripheral blood T cells. Study-level background: Recipients' peripheral blood supplied the T cell receptor repertoires against which those in transplanted livers were compared. Study-level results: Peripheral blood T cell receptor repertoires reportedly differed from those found within liver allografts.

This clonotype was recorded at least ten times. Its antigen is still unknown. CDR3 size: 15 residues. Looked up from germline, CDR1 is SGHTA and CDR2 is FQGNSA. V shed 7 bases and J shed 3 bases, with 19 bases lying between them. TCRdb analysed the reads with MiXCR anew, one entry per CDR3 protein. This sample has roughly 14,000 distinct CDR3 sequences, with 20% to 25% found just once. The genes are TRBV7-2 and TRBJ2-7; possible D gene TRBD1, 5 bases. The receptor was isolated from a human patient who had a liver transplant. The graft donor may account for some of the T cells. CDR3 coding DNA: TGTGCCAGCACCCTGGGGCAGAGGTCTGGCTACGAGCAGTACTTC. Protein sequence: CASTLGQRSGYEQYF. Together with reference TRBV7-2 and TRBJ2-7, the CDR3 gives the full variable domain: GAGVSQSPSNKVTEKGKDVELRCDPISGHTALYWYRQSLGQGLEFLIYFQGNSAPDKSGLPSDRFSAERTGGSVSTLTIQRTQQEDSAVYLCASTLGQRSGYEQYFGPGTRLTVT.